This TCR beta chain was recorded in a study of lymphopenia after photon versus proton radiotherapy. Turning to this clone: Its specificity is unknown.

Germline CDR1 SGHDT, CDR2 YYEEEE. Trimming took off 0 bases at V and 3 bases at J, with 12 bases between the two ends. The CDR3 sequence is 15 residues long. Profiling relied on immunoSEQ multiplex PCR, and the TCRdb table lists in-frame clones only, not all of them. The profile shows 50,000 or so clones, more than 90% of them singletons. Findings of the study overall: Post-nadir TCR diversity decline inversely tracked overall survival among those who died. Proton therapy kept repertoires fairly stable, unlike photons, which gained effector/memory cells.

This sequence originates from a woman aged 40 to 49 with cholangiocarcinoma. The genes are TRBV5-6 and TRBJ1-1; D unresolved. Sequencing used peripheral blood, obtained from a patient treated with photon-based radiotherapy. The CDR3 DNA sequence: TGTGCCAGCAGCTTGGGGGGAGGAGGAGACACTGAAGCTTTCTTT. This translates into CASSLGGGGDTEAFF.